The present T cell receptor (beta chain) was sequenced within a study of OX40 agonist ivuxolimab in advanced cancers. Study as a whole: Ivuxolimab doses were 0.01, 0.1, 0.3, 1.5, 3 or 10 mg/kg every 2 weeks. Study-wide points: No determination was made of the antigen specificity of the expanded peripheral T cells.

TCRdb's table, derived via immunoSEQ multiplex PCR, lists solely in-frame clones and lacks some. This table has about 100,000 clones, 80% to 95% appearing once. About this clone itself: Its antigen is unknown.

Here the sequenced sample was CD4+ or CD8+ T cells sorted from blood, taken in a trial of the OX40 agonist ivuxolimab. The clonotype comes from an adult with an advanced solid tumor such as melanoma, head and neck, liver or kidney cancer.

The CDR3, as DNA: TGTGCCAGTAGTATGCCCACAGGGTCCGGGGAGCTGTTTTTT. Protein product: CASSMPTGSGELFF. J is TRBJ2-2 and V is TRBV19, with D perhaps TRBD1 (6 bases). The V gene's germline CDR1 is LNHDA and CDR2 SQIVND (reference sequence). The CDR3 contains 14 residues. V shed 3 bases and J shed 6 bases, with 11 bases lying between them.